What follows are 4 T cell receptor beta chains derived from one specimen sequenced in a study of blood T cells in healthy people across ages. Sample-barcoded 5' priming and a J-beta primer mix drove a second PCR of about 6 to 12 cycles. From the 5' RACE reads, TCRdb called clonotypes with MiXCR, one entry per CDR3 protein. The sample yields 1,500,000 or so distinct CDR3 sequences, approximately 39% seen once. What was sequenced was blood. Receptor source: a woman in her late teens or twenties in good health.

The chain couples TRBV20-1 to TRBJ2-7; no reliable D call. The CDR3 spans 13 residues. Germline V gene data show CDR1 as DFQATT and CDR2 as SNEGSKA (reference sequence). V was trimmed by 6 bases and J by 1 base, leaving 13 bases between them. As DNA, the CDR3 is TGCAGTGCCCTGGGGAATTGGTCCTACGAGCAGTACTTC. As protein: CSALGNWSYEQYF.

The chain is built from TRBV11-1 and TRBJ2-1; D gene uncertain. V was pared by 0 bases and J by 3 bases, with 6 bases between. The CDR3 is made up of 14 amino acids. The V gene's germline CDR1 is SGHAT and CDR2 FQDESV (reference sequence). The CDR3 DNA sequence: TGTGCCAGCAGCTTAGCGGTACACTACAATGAGCAGTTCTTC. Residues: CASSLAVHYNEQFF.

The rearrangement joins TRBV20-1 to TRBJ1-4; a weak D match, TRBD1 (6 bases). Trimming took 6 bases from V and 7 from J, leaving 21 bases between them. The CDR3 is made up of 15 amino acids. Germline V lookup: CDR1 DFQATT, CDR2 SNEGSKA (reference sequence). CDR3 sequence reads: CSAIPRDIAFEKLFF. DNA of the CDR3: TGCAGTGCAATACCCCGGGACATAGCTTTTGAAAAACTGTTTTTT.

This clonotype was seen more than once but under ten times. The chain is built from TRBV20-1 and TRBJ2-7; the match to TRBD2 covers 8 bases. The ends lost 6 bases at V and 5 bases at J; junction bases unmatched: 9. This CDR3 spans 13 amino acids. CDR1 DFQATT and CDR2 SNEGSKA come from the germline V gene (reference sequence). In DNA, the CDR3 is TGCAGTGCCTCGAGCGGGGGAGGGAACGAGCAGTACTTC. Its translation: CSASSGGGNEQYF.